The 16 T cell receptor beta chains listed next were all sequenced from one sample in a study of Ad26.COV2.S vaccination and SARS-CoV-2 variants. The sample's treatment: around 19 received Ad26.COV2.S at low or high dose, single or two shots; about 5 received placebo; per-sample allocation not given. Sampling occurred on day 63 after the first vaccine or placebo injection. Using immunoSEQ multiplex PCR, the repertoire was profiled, and TCRdb retains in-frame clones only, with some absent. The sample lists about 320,000 clones; around 84% were seen once. The sequenced sample was peripheral blood, obtained in a trial of Ad26.COV2.S vaccine versus placebo. Receptors originate from a person aged 18-60 years who received the Ad26.COV2.S COVID-19 vaccine or a placebo.

The count of this clone is one. This sequence joins TRBV2 and TRBJ1-6; TRBD1 might be the D (5 bases). This CDR3 has 15 amino acids. V was shortened by 1 base and J by 7 bases, with 11 bases between the two germline ends. Germline assignment: CDR1 SNHLY and CDR2 FYNNEI. CDR3 DNA: TGTGCCAGCAGTGAAGTGGGGACGGGGAATTCACCCCTCCACTTT. Protein: CASSEVGTGNSPLHF.

The chain recombines TRBV6-5 with TRBJ1-1; no reliable D call. Trimming took 7 bases from V and 8 from J, leaving 17 bases between them. The CDR3 covers 13 residues. Germline V gene sequence: CDR1 MNHEY, CDR2 SVGAGI. CDR3 bases: TGTGCCAGCATGTTAATGAGAGGGCGGGAAGCTTTCTTT. Encoded protein: CASMLMRGREAFF.

CDR3 sequence (DNA): TGTGCCAGCAGCCCCCAGGTGGCCCAAGAGACCCAGTACTTC. Its translation: CASSPQVAQETQYF. This chain joins TRBV5-6 and TRBJ2-5; D is uncertain. This CDR3 region has 14 residues. Germline CDR1 SGHDT, CDR2 YYEEEE. The germline V and J ends were trimmed by 4 bases and 1 base, with 11 bases remaining between them.

The V and J genes are TRBV7-2 and TRBJ2-5; D gene unclear. Germline V gene lookup returns CDR1 SGHTA and CDR2 FQGNSA. The CDR3 contains 14 residues. V dropped 3 bases and J dropped 0 bases, with 8 bases sitting between them. CDR3 coding DNA: TGTGCCAGCAGCTTGGCACACCACCAAGAGACCCAGTACTTC. Residues: CASSLAHHQETQYF.

The rearrangement joins TRBV3-1 (or the pseudogene TRBV3-2) to TRBJ2-3, with 9 bases matching TRBD2. The germline V gene encodes CDR1 LGHDT and CDR2 YNNKEL (reference sequence). The CDR3 runs to 17 residues. Trimming removed 5 bases from V and 1 base from J; junction bases left unmatched: 10. The CDR3 protein is CASSGLFSGGGTDTQYF. Written as DNA, the CDR3 is TGTGCCAGCAGCGGACTCTTTAGCGGGGGCGGCACAGATACGCAGTATTTT.

The chain employs TRBV5-1 and TRBJ2-1; D uncertain. Trimming left V 7 bases short and J 5 bases short, with 13 bases between. This CDR3 comprises 13 residues. Germline V gives CDR1 SGHRS, CDR2 YFSETQ. In DNA, the CDR3 is TGCGCCAGCCGGTTCTGGGAAAACAATGAGCAGTTCTTC. Translating gives CASRFWENNEQFF.

J is TRBJ1-1 and V is TRBV19; D is possibly TRBD1 (5 bases). The CDR3 spans 13 residues. Germline V gives CDR1 LNHDA, CDR2 SQIVND (reference sequence). V lost 3 bases, J lost 3 bases, and 8 bases lay in between. CDR3 sequence reads: CASSMRGDTEAFF. CDR3 bases: TGTGCCAGTAGTATGAGAGGGGACACTGAAGCTTTCTTT.

The V gene is TRBV30, the J gene TRBJ1-6; D is ambiguous. This CDR3 spans 16 amino acids. Looked up from germline, CDR1 is GTSNPN and CDR2 is SVGIG (reference sequence). V was trimmed by 0 bases and J by 6 bases, leaving 15 bases between them. This CDR3 reads CAWSVRTAGGNSPLHF. The CDR3 coding sequence is TGTGCCTGGAGTGTAAGGACCGCAGGCGGTAATTCACCCCTCCACTTT.

The chain links TRBV2 to TRBJ1-3, with unresolved D. The germline CDR1 and CDR2 sequences are SNHLY and FYNNEI. The CDR3 totals 12 residues. The V gene lost 6 bases and the J gene lost 4 bases, with 7 bases spanning the gap. In DNA, the CDR3 is TGTGCCAGCAGCGGCACCGGAAACACCATATATTTT. Amino acids: CASSGTGNTIYF.

This chain joins TRBV30 and TRBJ1-4, with 7 bases matching TRBD1. CDR1 and CDR2 (germline): GTSNPN, SVGIG (reference sequence). This CDR3 has 16 residues. Trimming removed 3 bases from V and 6 bases from J; junction bases left unmatched: 13. CDR3 DNA: TGTGCCTGGAGGGAAGGGACAGTACGGTCTCATGAAAAACTGTTTTTT. It yields the protein CAWREGTVRSHEKLFF. Full variable domain (rest looked up from reference TRBV30 and TRBJ1-4): SQTIHQWPATLVQPVGSPLSLECTVEGTSNPNLYWYRQAAGRGLQLLFYSVGIGQISSEVPQNLSASRPQDRQFILSSKKLLLSDSGFYLCAWREGTVRSHEKLFFGSGTQLSVL.

The V gene is TRBV11-2, the J gene TRBJ2-3; weak D call: TRBD1 (5 bases). Germline V gene data show CDR1 as SGHAT and CDR2 as FQNNGV. This CDR3 is built from 20 residues. Trimming removed 0 bases at V and 0 bases at J, with 22 bases between. The CDR3 is CASSLDPPRGSHSSTDTQYF. In DNA, the CDR3 is TGTGCCAGCAGCTTAGACCCCCCAAGGGGATCCCACTCTAGCACAGATACGCAGTATTTT.

The chain recombines TRBV3-1 (or the pseudogene TRBV3-2) with TRBJ1-5, with 7 bases aligning to TRBD1. The CDR3 extends over 15 amino acids. The junction had 8 bases not matched to a gene; V was cut back by 4 bases and J by 5 bases. Germline CDR1 LGHDT, CDR2 YNNKEL (reference sequence). The CDR3 DNA is TGTGCCAGCAGCCCCTCAGGAGGGGGCGATCAGCCCCAGCATTTT. Its translation: CASSPSGGGDQPQHF.

The chain uses TRBV5-4 and TRBJ2-6; D might be TRBD2 (6 bases). V was cut by 1 base and J by 2 bases, with 10 bases left in between. The CDR3 sequence is 16 residues long. Germline V CDR1 and CDR2: SGHNT, YYREEE (reference sequence). Here the CDR3 reads CASSLPGEAGANVLTF. CDR3 DNA sequence: TGTGCCAGCAGCTTGCCCGGGGAGGCTGGGGCCAACGTCCTGACTTTC.

The gene calls are TRBV5-1 and TRBJ1-1; the D gene is possibly TRBD1 (5 bases). The V gene's germline CDR1 is SGHRS and CDR2 YFSETQ. The CDR3 has 13 residues. The V end lost 9 bases, the J end lost 5 bases, and 17 bases lay between the germline ends. In DNA, the CDR3 is TGCGCCACCCCCTGGGGGGGACGTACTGAAGCTTTCTTT. As protein: CATPWGGRTEAFF.

The chain recombines TRBV5-6 with TRBJ1-1; D gene ambiguous. The CDR3 spans 15 residues. Trimming took 4 bases from V and 2 from J, leaving 15 bases between them. Germline lookup yields CDR1 SGHDT and CDR2 YYEEEE. Here the CDR3 reads CASSLIRGRNTEAFF. The CDR3 nucleotides read TGTGCCAGCAGCCTCATTAGAGGCAGAAACACTGAAGCTTTCTTT. Looking up the rest from reference TRBV5-6 and TRBJ1-1 gives the full variable domain: DAGVTQSPTHLIKTRGQQVTLRCSPKSGHDTVSWYQQALGQGPQFIFQYYEEEERQRGNFPDRFSGHQFPNYSSELNVNALLLGDSALYLCASSLIRGRNTEAFFGQGTRLTVV.

The CDR3 DNA follows: TGCGCCAGCAGCTTGGATCCACCGCAATCTGGGGCCAACGTCCTGACTTTC. Its translation: CASSLDPPQSGANVLTF. This chain joins TRBV5-1 and TRBJ2-6; no definite D call. V shed 0 bases and J shed 1 base, with 11 bases lying between them. The CDR3 is 17 residues long. Germline CDR1 and CDR2: SGHRS and YFSETQ.